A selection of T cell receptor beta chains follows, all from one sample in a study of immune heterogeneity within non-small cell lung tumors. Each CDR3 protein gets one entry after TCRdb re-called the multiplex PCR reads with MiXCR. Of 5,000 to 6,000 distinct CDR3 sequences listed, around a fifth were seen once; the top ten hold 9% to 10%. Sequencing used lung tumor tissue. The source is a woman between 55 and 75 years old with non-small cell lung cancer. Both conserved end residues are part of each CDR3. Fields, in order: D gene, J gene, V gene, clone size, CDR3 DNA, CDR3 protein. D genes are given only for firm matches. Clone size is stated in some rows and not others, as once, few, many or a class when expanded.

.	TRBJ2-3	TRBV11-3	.	TGTGCCAGCAGCCCGAAGGAGGTTAGCACAGATACGCAGTATTTT	CASSPKEVSTDTQYF
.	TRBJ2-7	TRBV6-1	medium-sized	TGTGCCAGCAAGGAGGCAGCCCTGTCCTACGAGCAGTACTTC	CASKEAALSYEQYF
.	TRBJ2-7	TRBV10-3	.	TGTGCCAACAGTCCAGGGGGGGGTTCCTACGAGCAGTACTTC	CANSPGGGSYEQYF
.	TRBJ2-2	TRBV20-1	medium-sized	TGCAGTGCTAGAAAAGGGGGGAACACCGGGGAGCTGTTTTTT	CSARKGGNTGELFF
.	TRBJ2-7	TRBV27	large	TGTGCCAGCAGTTTCGGGAGCGGGTACGAGCAGTACTTC	CASSFGSGYEQYF
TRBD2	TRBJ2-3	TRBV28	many	TGTGCCAGCAGTGAGACTAGCGGGAGGAGTAGTACGCCCTATTTT	CASSETSGRSSTPYF
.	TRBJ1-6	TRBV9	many	TGTGCCAGCAGCCATGACATCGGAGTCTCTTCACCCCTCCACTTT	CASSHDIGVSSPLHF
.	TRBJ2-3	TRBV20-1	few	TGCAGTGCTTCCCTCCCACGAGGAACTAGCACAGATACGCAGTATTTT	CSASLPRGTSTDTQYF
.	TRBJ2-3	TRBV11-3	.	TGTGCCAGCAGCTTAGATCCAGGCACAGATACGCAGTATTTT	CASSLDPGTDTQYF
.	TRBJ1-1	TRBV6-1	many	TGTGCCAGCGGCACCGGGACATCCCCTGAAGCTTTCTTT	CASGTGTSPEAFF
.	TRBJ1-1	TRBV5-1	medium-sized	TGCGCCAGCAGTTATATTCCGGGGTTTAACACTGAAGCTTTCTTT	CASSYIPGFNTEAFF
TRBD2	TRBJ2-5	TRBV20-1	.	TGCAGTGCTCATACAGACCTAGCGGGAGGAGGACGAGAGACCCAGTACTTC	CSAHTDLAGGGRETQYF
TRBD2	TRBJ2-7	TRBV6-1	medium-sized	TGTGCCAGCATCTACGCCGGGGGACTAGCGGCCTACGAGCAGTACTTC	CASIYAGGLAAYEQYF
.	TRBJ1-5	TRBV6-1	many	TGTGCCAGCAGAGCCACAGGTGACCTCAATCAGCCCCAGCATTTT	CASRATGDLNQPQHF